This T cell receptor beta chain emerged from a study of cytomegalovirus exposure and HLA in healthy donors (TCRdb year 2017). The study in broad terms: An earlier analysis of some 600 of the donors reported approximately 280 Gb of sequence data and about 120 million unique TCR beta sequences obtained from about 170 million T cells. An early release that covered more than 550 HLA-typed donors contained 250 to 350 gigabases of sequencing data and around 80 million unique TCR sequences. Of the 398 genotyped donors, 80% to 90% were placed in the genetic ancestry cluster associated with self-reported Caucasian donors. The study aimed to test whether signatures of past pathogen exposure could be identified by cataloging public T cell receptors. The study used immunosequencing to profile the T cell repertoires of hundreds of subjects and linked those repertoires to cytomegalovirus serostatus. Along with the approximately 700-subject first cohort, a separate validation cohort of over a hundred different subjects was used. High-throughput TCR immunosequencing, statistical association of individual TCRs with disease status, and machine learning were combined to predict cytomegalovirus infection status. To study patterns of TCR occurrence, a later analysis re-analyzed previously published TCR beta repertoires from 550 to 800 donors and added high-resolution HLA genotyping. Rather than using new phenotypic data, the later analysis identified candidate immune exposures from TCR beta sequences and from how often those sequences occurred across donors. An earlier analysis of roughly 580 of the donors used high-throughput TCR beta sequencing to judge whether each TCR beta V gene segment behaved as functional or pseudogenic. Donor age, sex, ethnicity and CMV serostatus were compiled together with the repertoire data. A later genetic analysis used genome-wide SNP genotypes for about 65% of the 666 donors, treating that subset as a discovery cohort. All discovery cohort repertoires had been generated using a single sequencing platform. HLA typing included class I and class II loci at four-digit resolution. Typing coverage varied by locus: roughly 629-640 donors for A, B, C, DRB1 and DQB1; roughly 510 for DQA1; some 610 for DPA1; approximately 490 for DPB1. Four to six DR-DQ haplotypes were handled as single units for association and clustering, since linkage in the cohort was strong. Across 300 to 400 genotyped donors of the cohort, an average of approximately 240,000 unique TCR beta nucleotide sequences per donor were sequenced, and approximately 17% of those sequences were non-productive.

Worth noting for this clone: Its recognized antigen is unknown. Per-base quality was not reported, and no clone a single base away is much larger than it. Different DNA sequences within this sample yield the same CDR3.

From the germline V gene (reference sequence), CDR1 is GTSNPN and CDR2 is SVGIG. The CDR3 has 13 amino acids, counting the end cysteine and phenylalanine. The retained sequence is limited to the CDR3, 39 bases, with the frame set at the first base. Relative to germline, V is 1 base shorter and J is 1 base shorter, with 7 bases between their ends. The paper as a whole reports these results and caveats: V-gene and J-gene trimming of TCR beta chains was associated with a missense DCLRE1C variant in a later genetic analysis, and the association was replicated in an independent cohort. A later analysis associated about 17,000 TCR beta sequences with specific HLA alleles at a false discovery rate of 0.05. Only TCR beta chains were sequenced in this cohort, and the absence of alpha or paired-chain data limited detectable features. In an earlier analysis of fewer than 750 of the donors, most TCR beta V segments were observed in productive rearrangements about 87% or about 30% of the time, broadly matching IMGT annotations. Presence/absence analyses assumed roughly uniform sequencing depth across donors, an assumption that may not hold. Because HLA typing was missing for some donors at each locus, association tests included only the typed subset. According to a later analysis, TCR association rates differed among HLA loci, with DRB1 alleles showing the most associated TCRs and HLA-C alleles showing the fewest. Linkage disequilibrium might explain the correlated functional status among segregating V segments, but an unknown experimental factor could not be excluded. A few of the identified cytomegalovirus-associated TCR beta chains were confirmed in vitro to be specific for cytomegalovirus antigens. According to a later analysis, most CMV-associated TCR beta chains appeared to be HLA-restricted, and the HLA associations seemed to be driven largely by CMV exposure. The study gave a list of some 150 TCR beta chains associated with cytomegalovirus. Several of the top co-occurrence clusters appeared to be linked to parvovirus B19, influenza, CMV and Epstein-Barr virus, according to a later analysis. The earlier analysis of about 600 of the donors excluded 15 to 20 rarely observed V segments, including chromosome 9 orphons, because counts were too low. A later genetic analysis reported fewer N-insertions in productive TCRs among donors in an Asian-associated ancestry cluster than the roughly 640-donor mean. In a later analysis, HLA-associated TCR beta chains were found to be more clonally expanded and to have lower generation probabilities than equally common non-associated chains. In both the original and validation cohorts, the classifier was reported to diagnose cytomegalovirus status with high specificity and sensitivity. The authors suggested that the approach could potentially be generalized to other disease states and immunological phenotypes. Most TCR sequences were seen in very few donors, while some public TCRs were found in many individuals. Some IMGT-functional V segments, including TRBV6-2 and TRBV6-3, could not be distinguished by the 87-base-pair reads and were therefore excluded. A further reported finding was that TCR beta sequences accurately predicted the HLA-A and HLA-B alleles for most subjects in the first cohort. Assigning TCR associations to individual alleles was difficult when HLA alleles, especially DR and DQ, strongly co-occurred. CMV serostatus was the only immune exposure information available for the cohort. A group of highly shared sequence variants was considered likely to be a technical artifact of the sequencing pipeline.

The cohort consisted of 666 healthy bone marrow donors. At the time of sampling, every cohort member was nominally healthy, though immune exposures that went unrecorded were likely present. CMV serostatus was recorded as positive for 289 and negative for about 50% of the roughly 700 cohort members, whereas no CMV serostatus was recorded for the donor in question. A peripheral blood sample was provided by each donor, and peripheral blood mononuclear cells were used for TCR beta sequencing. The Qiagen DNeasy Blood Extraction Kit was used to extract genomic DNA from the blood cell samples. The receptor library was made with the immunoSEQ multiplex PCR assay. For the multiplex PCR, a mixture combining 60 forward primers for TCR Vbeta segments and 13 reverse primers for TCR Jbeta segments was used. The CDR3 region of rearranged TCR beta genes was amplified from genomic DNA with a multiplex PCR assay. The Illumina HiSeq System was used to sequence the amplified TCR beta libraries as 87-base-pair reads. The authors processed their data as follows. In a later analysis, tens of millions of unique TCR beta chains were counted across the 666 repertoires, and around 11 million of these chains were shared by at least two donors. Raw reads were error-corrected and collapsed into unique sequences with a nearest-neighbor algorithm that merged closely related sequences to remove PCR and sequencing errors. CDR3 sequences were aligned to IMGT reference sequences to assign V, D and J gene segments. Each retained sequence needed at least a six-nucleotide match to both a V gene segment and a J gene segment. A rearrangement was called productive if the CDR3 had no stop codons and remained in frame with V and J, and every other rearrangement was called non-productive. Following IMGT convention, CDR3 was defined as the stretch from the second conserved V-encoded cysteine to the conserved J-encoded phenylalanine. Sequences without an unambiguous match to a single V gene segment were excluded from the earlier analysis of about 600 of the donors. In an earlier analysis of approximately 590 of the donors, V segments were called functional above 56.7% productive rearrangements and were called segregating when the between-donor standard deviation exceeded 5%. A statistical classification framework was built to diagnose cytomegalovirus status from the catalog of TCR beta chain sequences. V and J gene assignment, in a later analysis, came from comparing TCR nucleotide sequences with IMGT/GENE-DB human TR gene sequences. A later analysis assigned CDR3 sequences and most-parsimonious VDJ recombination scenarios with the TCRdist pipeline. In a later analysis, each TCR beta chain was defined by its CDR3 amino acid sequence together with its V-gene family, and reads without a unique V-gene family were excluded. As a way to deal with suspected cross-contamination and a sequencing artifact, a later analysis dropped more than 500 nucleotide sequences that were highly shared and had low generation probability. For each public chain, a later analysis derived a clonal expansion index from normalized ranks of inferred template counts within each repertoire. In a later analysis, generation probabilities were computed using a VDJ recombination model fitted to out-of-frame rearrangements, and the results were checked against IGoR. A later analysis scored TCR-TCR, TCR-HLA and TCR-CMV co-occurrence with hypergeometric tests, applying a repertoire-size bias correction to TCR pairs. In a later analysis, false discovery rates were estimated by permuting HLA or CMV assignments 20 times. In a later analysis, co-occurring TCRs were grouped using DBSCAN, and TCRdist sequence similarity was added for clustering within HLA-allele-positive subsets. Co-occurrence clustering excluded repertoires with fewer than 30,000 or more than 120,000 public chains, plus five with anomalous nucleotide sharing. This immuneACCESS table, as held by TCRdb, lists in-frame sequences with V and J called but not all clones. Of the missing ones, under half trace to an unresolved V gene in checked studies; the others have no known cause. D and trimming come from the DNA, and the V and J calls and clone size come from that table. The sample has some 44,000 clones on record, 50% of them singletons. The ten largest clones add up to about 12% of the sample.

Sequencing was carried out using PBMCs. The source is a human donor in good health. The rearranged segments are TRBV30 and TRBJ1-2; a tentative D match to TRBD1 spans 5 bases. The sequenced DNA: TGTGCCTGGAGTGCACAGGTTAACTATGGCTACACCTTC. This yields the protein CAWSAQVNYGYTF.